This passage covers 10 T cell receptor beta chains from one sample sequenced in a study of blood T cell repertoires in COVID-19. Produced via immunoSEQ multiplex PCR; TCRdb's table is partial and in-frame only. This sample yields about 300,000 clones, of which 85% are seen a single time; roughly 15% belongs to the top ten. The sample comprised peripheral blood. All receptors come from a human donor in a cohort sampled during active COVID-19.

The CDR3 DNA follows: TGCAGTGCTAGTCACAGGAGGGTGACTGGGGCCAACGTCCTGACTTTC. Protein product: CSASHRRVTGANVLTF. This chain joins TRBV20-1 and TRBJ2-6, with D possibly being TRBD2 (6 bases). Deletions cut 3 bases from V and 2 bases from J, with 14 bases between. This CDR3 is built from 16 residues. Germline CDR1 reads DFQATT; CDR2 reads SNEGSKA (reference sequence).

The chain combines TRBV12-3 or TRBV12-4 with TRBJ1-1, with D tentatively TRBD1 (6 bases). The CDR3 length is 13 residues. V gave up 8 bases and J gave up 2 bases, with 12 bases separating them. The CDR3 here is CASSAQGNTEAFF. CDR3 bases: TGTGCCAGCTCGGCACAGGGAAACACTGAAGCTTTCTTT.

The chain couples TRBV28 to TRBJ1-5; TRBD1 might be the D (6 bases). The ends were cut back, 6 bases at V and 6 bases at J, with 18 bases in the middle. The CDR3 length is 15 residues. Germline V gene lookup returns CDR1 MDHEN and CDR2 SYDVKM. The chain's CDR3 is CASSRGGNDGQPQHF. The CDR3 DNA follows: TGTGCCAGCAGCAGGGGTGGCAATGACGGTCAGCCCCAGCATTTT.

The count of this clone is one. This sequence joins TRBV7-2 and TRBJ2-3; TRBD2 aligns across 7 bases. The CDR3 sequence is 16 residues long. Germline V gene lookup returns CDR1 SGHTA and CDR2 FQGNSA. After removal of 8 bases from V and 4 bases from J, the junction contained 15 bases not matched to a gene. The CDR3 coding sequence is TGTGCCAGCCTCCCACGGCGGAGCGGGACCTCAGATACGCAGTATTTT. Protein: CASLPRRSGTSDTQYF.

V usage is TRBV19 and J usage is TRBJ2-1; the match to TRBD1 covers 8 bases. This CDR3 is built from 15 residues. Germline V CDR1 and CDR2: LNHDA, SQIVND (reference sequence). Trimming at V came to 9 bases and at J to 3 bases, leaving 10 bases not matched to a gene. CDR3 coding DNA: TGTGCCAGCGCGGGACAGGCGGACTACTACAATGAGCAGTTCTTC. Protein: CASAGQADYYNEQFF.

The chain is built from TRBV7-9 and TRBJ2-5; 12 bases match TRBD1. With 8 bases clipped from V and 5 bases from J, the junction kept 3 bases outside the gene matches. The length of the CDR3 is 13 residues. Germline values: CDR1 SEHNR, CDR2 FQNEAQ (reference sequence). In DNA form, the CDR3 reads TGTGCCAGCGGGACAGGGGGCGGCGAGACCCAGTACTTC. Amino acids: CASGTGGGETQYF.

The chain employs TRBV7-8 and TRBJ2-7; TRBD1 aligns across 11 bases. The germline V gene has CDR1 SGHVS and CDR2 FQNEAQ. Germline trimming cut 4 bases from V and 6 bases from J; bases unmatched to any gene: 8. CDR3 length: 15 amino acids. The CDR3 DNA sequence: TGTGCCAGCAGCTCAGGACAGGGGGCGCGGGGCGAGCAGTACTTC. Translated, it gives CASSSGQGARGEQYF.

This clone has a single count. The V gene is TRBV18, the J gene TRBJ1-4; perhaps TRBD1 as D (5 bases). The CDR3 length is 14 residues. The germline V gene has CDR1 KGHSH and CDR2 LQKENI. With 6 bases removed from V and 3 bases from J, the gap between germline ends came to 11 bases. The DNA for the CDR3 is TGTGCCAGCTCTCCGGGGGTGGCTAATGAAAAACTGTTTTTT. It codes for CASSPGVANEKLFF.

The J gene is TRBJ2-3, the V gene TRBV7-2; 12 nucleotides agree with TRBD2. This CDR3 contains 18 residues. J was trimmed by 3 bases and V by 0 bases; bases with no gene match: 7. Germline CDR1 SGHTA, CDR2 FQGNSA. The chain's CDR3 is CASSLALTTSGRTDTQYF. In DNA form, the CDR3 reads TGTGCCAGCAGCTTAGCGCTAACTACTAGCGGGAGGACAGATACGCAGTATTTT.

About this clone: In the same sample, other DNA sequences code for this CDR3. The rearrangement joins TRBV6-5 to TRBJ2-3; possible D gene TRBD1, 6 bases. The CDR3 has 15 amino acids. Per the germline V gene, CDR1 is MNHEY and CDR2 is SVGAGI. Trimming shortened V by 6 bases and J by 3 bases, and 16 bases separated the two germline ends. Here the CDR3 reads CASSPQGLRTDTQYF. In DNA, the CDR3 is TGTGCCAGCAGCCCCCAGGGGTTGCGTACAGATACGCAGTATTTT.